A selection of T cell receptor beta chains follows, all from one sample in a study of long-term antiretroviral therapy in people with HIV. The protocol was immunoSEQ multiplex PCR, while the TCRdb copy is restricted to in-frame clones and leaves out a portion. Among 30,000 to 40,000 clones listed, 80% to 85% were seen once. The sequences come from unsorted PBMCs, collected 1.5 years after starting antiretroviral therapy. The receptors come from a young man with HIV. The CDR3 runs from the conserved cysteine through the conserved F or W. Each record gives: CDR3 length, D gene, J gene, V gene, clone size, CDR3 DNA, CDR3 protein. D genes are given only for firm matches. Not all rows give a size; the values are once, few, many and, for expanded clones, a class.

15 | TRBD1 | TRBJ1-2 | TRBV2 | - | TGTGCCAGCAGTGGACAGGGGAGGTTTAACTATGGCTACACCTTC | CASSGQGRFNYGYTF
16 | TRBD1 | TRBJ2-7 | TRBV11-2 | - | TGTGCCAGCAGCTTTGCCGGGACAGGGGGGTCCTACGAGCAGTACTTC | CASSFAGTGGSYEQYF
14 | - | TRBJ2-7 | TRBV5-4 | few | TGTGCCAGCAGCTCGGACGGAACGACTACGGGGCAGTACTTC | CASSSDGTTTGQYF
17 | TRBD2 | TRBJ2-4 | TRBV7-9 | - | TGTGCCAGCAGCCCCCGTAGGCTAGCGGGAGACAAAAACATTCAGTACTTC | CASSPRRLAGDKNIQYF
14 | TRBD2 | TRBJ2-1 | TRBV5-5 | - | TGTGCCAGCAGCCGACGGGAGGGTTGGGGTGAGCAGTTCTTC | CASSRREGWGEQFF
13 | - | TRBJ1-2 | TRBV2 | few | TGTGCCAGCAGTGTCGGGGGGCCCTATGGCTACACCTTC | CASSVGGPYGYTF
13 | TRBD1 | TRBJ1-5 | TRBV30 | - | TGTGCCTGCTCGGGACAGCTAAATCAGCCCCAGCATTTT | CACSGQLNQPQHF
16 | - | TRBJ2-5 | TRBV7-9 | - | TGTGCCAGCAGCTTAGCGGGAGGAGCGGTCGGAGAGACCCAGTACTTC | CASSLAGGAVGETQYF
13 | - | TRBJ1-5 | TRBV2 | - | TGTGCCAGCAGGGGGGACGGCAATCAGCCCCAGCATTTT | CASRGDGNQPQHF
15 | - | TRBJ1-2 | TRBV6-6 | - | TGTGCCAGCAGTTACTCGTATGATCCTAACTATGGCTACACCTTC | CASSYSYDPNYGYTF
17 | TRBD2 | TRBJ2-1 | TRBV6-4 | - | TGTGCCAGCAGCCTAGCGGGAGGGTCCAGCTCCTACAATGAGCAGTTCTTC | CASSLAGGSSSYNEQFF
12 | - | TRBJ2-7 | TRBV7-9 | few | TGTGCCAGCAGCTTAGCCACAGGCGAGCAGTACTTC | CASSLATGEQYF
15 | TRBD2 | TRBJ2-3 | TRBV29-1 | - | TGCAGCGCCCCGGGACTAGCGGGAGGGTTAGATACGCAGTATTTT | CSAPGLAGGLDTQYF
15 | - | TRBJ2-3 | TRBV27 | - | TGTGCCAGCAGTTTGCTTACGGTTAGCACAGATACGCAGTATTTT | CASSLLTVSTDTQYF
12 | - | TRBJ1-1 | TRBV6-5 | few | TGTGCCAGCAGGTCCGGAGGGGGAGAAGCTTTCTTT | CASRSGGGEAFF
12 | - | TRBJ2-1 | TRBV7-6 | - | TGTGCCAGCAGCTTAGTCCGGGATGAGCAGTTCTTC | CASSLVRDEQFF
14 | TRBD1 | TRBJ2-7 | TRBV5-1 | - | TGCGCCAGCAGCTCAGGGGGCGGAACCTACGAGCAGTACTTC | CASSSGGGTYEQYF
15 | - | TRBJ2-1 | TRBV9 | once | TGTGCCAGCAGTGTCACGAGGGACTTCCGGAATGAGCAGTTCTTC | CASSVTRDFRNEQFF
16 | TRBD1 | TRBJ1-4 | TRBV5-4 | - | TGTGCCAGCAGCAAGCCGGGACAGGGTGGGAATGAAAAACTGTTTTTT | CASSKPGQGGNEKLFF
15 | TRBD1 | TRBJ1-1 | TRBV19 | few | TGTGCCAGTACCAAACCACAGGGGGTTATTACTGAAGCTTTCTTT | CASTKPQGVITEAFF
13 | - | TRBJ2-1 | TRBV13 | - | TGTGCCAGCAGTCTAGCGCACTACAATGAGCAGTTCTTC | CASSLAHYNEQFF
15 | TRBD1 | TRBJ1-2 | TRBV5-1 | - | TGCGCCAGCAGCAAAGGACAGGGCGGACTCTATGGCTACACCTTC | CASSKGQGGLYGYTF
15 | - | TRBJ2-3 | TRBV7-2 | - | TGTGCCAGCAGCTTTAACCCGGGGAGCACAGATACGCAGTATTTT | CASSFNPGSTDTQYF
17 | TRBD2 | TRBJ2-7 | TRBV7-9 | - | TGTGCCAGCAGCGGGACTAGCGGGACCTCCGACATTTACGAGCAGTACTTC | CASSGTSGTSDIYEQYF
15 | TRBD1 | TRBJ2-7 | TRBV5-1 | - | TGCGCCAGCAGCCCGACAGGGGGTCGGGTCTACGAGCAGTACTTC | CASSPTGGRVYEQYF
16 | - | TRBJ2-6 | TRBV14 | once | TGTGCCAGCAGCCAAGTAAAGAGGGCCGGGGCCAACGTCCTGACTTTC | CASSQVKRAGANVLTF
13 | - | TRBJ2-3 | TRBV25-1 | - | TGTGCCAGCAGTTTCTTAAACGGGGATACGCAGTATTTT | CASSFLNGDTQYF
13 | - | TRBJ2-6 | TRBV5-4 | - | TGTGCCAGCAGCTTGGCTGGGGCCAACGTCCTGACTTTC | CASSLAGANVLTF
14 | - | TRBJ2-1 | TRBV4-2 | - | TGTGCCAGCAGCCACTCCCTACAGAACAATGAGCAGTTCTTC | CASSHSLQNNEQFF
15 | TRBD2 | TRBJ2-7 | TRBV28 | - | TGTGCCAGCAGCCCCTCGGGTTTAGCGGGAGATGGGCAGTACTTC | CASSPSGLAGDGQYF
17 | TRBD1 | TRBJ1-2 | TRBV28 | - | TGTGCCAGCAGTTTACTGCCGGGACAGGGAGGTTTCTACGGCTACACCTTC | CASSLLPGQGGFYGYTF
13 | TRBD1 | TRBJ2-7 | TRBV28 | - | TGTGCCAGCAGTTCCTCGACAGGGTACGAGCAGTACTTC | CASSSSTGYEQYF
14 | - | TRBJ1-5 | TRBV28 | - | TGTGCCAGCAGTTGGGATGGTAGCAATCAGCCCCAGCATTTT | CASSWDGSNQPQHF
14 | TRBD2 | TRBJ2-3 | TRBV29-1 | - | TGCAGCGCCCGGACTAGCGGGAGTGGGAATACGCAGTATTTT | CSARTSGSGNTQYF
13 | - | TRBJ2-1 | TRBV5-1 | - | TGCGCCAGCAGCTTCGGGGGAAACAATGAGCAGTTCTTC | CASSFGGNNEQFF
12 | TRBD2 | TRBJ2-3 | TRBV2 | - | TGTGCCAGCAGGGCTAGCGGGAGGGATCTGTATTTT | CASRASGRDLYF
13 | TRBD1 | TRBJ2-3 | TRBV27 | - | TGTGCCACCCAGGACAGGAGAGGAGATACGCAGTATTTT | CATQDRRGDTQYF
13 | - | TRBJ2-7 | TRBV5-1 | - | TGCGCCAGCAGCCTTAGAGTCGGGTACGAGCAGTACTTC | CASSLRVGYEQYF
17 | TRBD1 | TRBJ1-1 | TRBV5-1 | once | TGCGCCAGCAGCGAGCAACCCACAGGGGGCTCGGACACTGAAGCTTTCTTT | CASSEQPTGGSDTEAFF
15 | TRBD2 | TRBJ2-3 | TRBV9 | - | TGTGCCAGCAGCGGGACTAGCGCGTCGACAGATACGCAGTATTTT | CASSGTSASTDTQYF
13 | - | TRBJ2-7 | TRBV27 | - | TGTGCCAGCAGTCTCCAACCTTCCTACGAGCAGTACTTC | CASSLQPSYEQYF
13 | - | TRBJ2-7 | TRBV6-5 | - | TGTGCCAGCGCCGTCTCTAGCTCCTACGAGCAGTACTTC | CASAVSSSYEQYF
15 | TRBD1 | TRBJ2-5 | TRBV5-8 | - | TGTGCCAGCAGCTTCAAGCAGGGGGCGAGGGAGACCCAGTACTTC | CASSFKQGARETQYF
13 | - | TRBJ1-5 | TRBV7-2 | - | TGTGCCAGCAGCCCCTCAGGGTTTCAGCCCCAGCATTTT | CASSPSGFQPQHF
15 | - | TRBJ2-6 | TRBV2 | - | TGTGCCAGCAGTCGGGAAATCTCTGGGGCCAACGTCCTGACTTTC | CASSREISGANVLTF
13 | - | TRBJ1-5 | TRBV28 | few | TGTGCCAGCAGAGCGAGCCACAATCAGCCCCAGCATTTT | CASRASHNQPQHF
15 | - | TRBJ2-3 | TRBV25-1 | - | TGTGCCAGCAGTGCCGCGGGCAGGGGCACAGATACGCAGTATTTT | CASSAAGRGTDTQYF
16 | TRBD2 | TRBJ2-7 | TRBV5-1 | once | TGCGCCAGCAGCGCCTTGACTAGCGGGAGGGCCAACGAGCAGTACTTC | CASSALTSGRANEQYF
14 | - | TRBJ1-5 | TRBV10-2 | - | TGCGCCAGCAGGGACAGATATAGCAATCAGCCCCAGCATTTT | CASRDRYSNQPQHF
17 | - | TRBJ2-2 | TRBV5-1 | - | TGCGCCAGCAGTTTACTGAGCAGGGCGGGTGGCACCGGGGAGCTGTTTTTT | CASSLLSRAGGTGELFF